The sequence of this TCR beta chain was determined in a study of blood T cell repertoires in COVID-19. Across the whole study: The samples span acute and convalescent COVID-19 from the United States, Italy and Spain. Sources were T cells, B-cell-depleted T cells, or PBMCs; the material itself was cDNA or gDNA.

This clone was observed once. Original analysis: Estimation of nucleated cell counts was performed using reference gene primer amplification. Profiling relied on immunoSEQ multiplex PCR, and the TCRdb table lists in-frame clones only, not all of them. The V and J calls and clone size are taken from that table; D and trimming were inferred from the DNA. The sample lists under 200,000 clones; about 83% were seen once. Trimming removed 8 bases from V and 3 bases from J, with 13 bases in between. Germline CDR1 is WNHNN and CDR2 is SYGVQD (reference sequence). This CDR3 region has 13 residues. The receptor comes from a man between 18 and 29 years old with active or convalescent COVID-19. The J gene is TRBJ1-2, the V gene TRBV10-1; possibly TRBD1 for D (6 bases). The sample consisted of peripheral blood. The CDR3 reads CASGKYRDYGYTF. The CDR3 DNA follows: TGCGCCAGCGGGAAGTACAGGGACTATGGCTACACCTTC.